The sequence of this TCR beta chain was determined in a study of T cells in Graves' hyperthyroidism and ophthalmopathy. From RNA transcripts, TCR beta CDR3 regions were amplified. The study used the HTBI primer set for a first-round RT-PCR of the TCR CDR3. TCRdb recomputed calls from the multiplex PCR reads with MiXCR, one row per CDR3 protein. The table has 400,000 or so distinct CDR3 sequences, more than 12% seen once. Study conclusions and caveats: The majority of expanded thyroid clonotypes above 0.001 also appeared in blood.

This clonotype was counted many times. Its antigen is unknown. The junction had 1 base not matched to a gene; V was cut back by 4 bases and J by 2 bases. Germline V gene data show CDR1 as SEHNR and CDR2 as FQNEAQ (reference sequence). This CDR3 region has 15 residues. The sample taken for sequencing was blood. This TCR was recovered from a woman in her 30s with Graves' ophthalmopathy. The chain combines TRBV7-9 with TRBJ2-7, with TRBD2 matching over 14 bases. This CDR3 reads CASSSGLAGAYEQYF. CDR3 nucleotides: TGTGCCAGCAGCTCGGGACTAGCGGGGGCCTACGAGCAGTACTTC.